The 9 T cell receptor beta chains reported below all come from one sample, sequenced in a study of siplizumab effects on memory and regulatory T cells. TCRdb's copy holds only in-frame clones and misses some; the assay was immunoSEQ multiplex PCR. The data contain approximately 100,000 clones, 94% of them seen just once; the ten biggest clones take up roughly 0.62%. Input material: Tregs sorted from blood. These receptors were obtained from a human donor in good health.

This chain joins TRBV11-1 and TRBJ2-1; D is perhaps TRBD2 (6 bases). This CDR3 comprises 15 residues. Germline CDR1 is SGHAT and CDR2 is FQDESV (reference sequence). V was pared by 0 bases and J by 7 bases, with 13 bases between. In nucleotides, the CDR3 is TGTGCCAGCAGCTTAGCGGGAGGTCTTACAAATGAGCAGTTCTTC. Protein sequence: CASSLAGGLTNEQFF.

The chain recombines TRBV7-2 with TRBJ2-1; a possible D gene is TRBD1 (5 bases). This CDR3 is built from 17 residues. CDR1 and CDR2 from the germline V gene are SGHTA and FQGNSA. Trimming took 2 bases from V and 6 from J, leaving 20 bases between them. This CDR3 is CASSLHSVQGKGNEQFF. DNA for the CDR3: TGTGCCAGCAGCTTACATTCCGTGCAGGGAAAGGGCAATGAGCAGTTCTTC.

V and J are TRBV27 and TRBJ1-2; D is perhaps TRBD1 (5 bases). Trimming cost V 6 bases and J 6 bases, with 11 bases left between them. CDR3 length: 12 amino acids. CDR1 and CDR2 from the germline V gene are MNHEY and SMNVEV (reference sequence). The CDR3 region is CASRRQGHGYTF. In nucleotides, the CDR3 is TGTGCCAGCAGGAGGCAGGGTCATGGCTACACCTTC.

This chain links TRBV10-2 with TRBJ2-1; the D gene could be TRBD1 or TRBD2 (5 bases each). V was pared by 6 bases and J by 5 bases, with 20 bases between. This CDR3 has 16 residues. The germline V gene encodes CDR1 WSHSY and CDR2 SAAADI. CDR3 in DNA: TGCGCCAGCAGCGGGACCGGCAGCCTTAGGAACAATGAGCAGTTCTTC. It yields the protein CASSGTGSLRNNEQFF.

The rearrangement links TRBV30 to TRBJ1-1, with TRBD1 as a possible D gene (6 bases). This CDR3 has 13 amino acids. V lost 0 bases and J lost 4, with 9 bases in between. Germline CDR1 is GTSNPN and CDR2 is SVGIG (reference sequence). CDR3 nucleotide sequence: TGTGCCTGGAGTGTAAGGGGGGCCACTGAAGCTTTCTTT. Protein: CAWSVRGATEAFF.

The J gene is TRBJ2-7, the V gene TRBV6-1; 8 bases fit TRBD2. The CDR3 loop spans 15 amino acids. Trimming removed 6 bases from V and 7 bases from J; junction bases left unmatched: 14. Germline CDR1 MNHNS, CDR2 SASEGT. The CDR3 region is CASRPGTRTWGEQYF. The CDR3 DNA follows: TGTGCCAGCAGACCCGGGACTAGGACTTGGGGGGAGCAGTACTTC.

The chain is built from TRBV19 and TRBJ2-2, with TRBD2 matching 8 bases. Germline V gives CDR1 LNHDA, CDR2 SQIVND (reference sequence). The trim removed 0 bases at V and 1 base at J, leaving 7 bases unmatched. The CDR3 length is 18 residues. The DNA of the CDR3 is TGTGCCAGTAGTATAGATCTATCGGGACTAGGGAACACCGGGGAGCTGTTTTTT. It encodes CASSIDLSGLGNTGELFF.

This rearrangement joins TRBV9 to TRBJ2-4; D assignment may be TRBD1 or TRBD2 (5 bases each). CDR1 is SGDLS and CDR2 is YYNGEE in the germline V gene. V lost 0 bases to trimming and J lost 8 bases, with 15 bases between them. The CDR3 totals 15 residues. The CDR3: CASSVAVGDVHIQYF. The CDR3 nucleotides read TGTGCCAGCAGCGTAGCTGTGGGGGACGTACACATTCAGTACTTC.

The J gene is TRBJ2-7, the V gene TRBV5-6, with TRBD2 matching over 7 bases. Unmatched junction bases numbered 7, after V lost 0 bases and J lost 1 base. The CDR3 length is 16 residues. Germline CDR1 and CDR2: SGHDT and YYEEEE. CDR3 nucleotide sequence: TGTGCCAGCAGCTTGGGGATGGGAGGGCGATCCTACGAGCAGTACTTC. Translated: CASSLGMGGRSYEQYF.